In its sample, the clone carrying this T cell receptor beta chain was seen a few times. What it binds is not known. The record originates from a study of beta chain features in type 1 diabetes. Study-level points and caveats: In all four CD4+ subsets, TCRB CDR3 length was significantly, moderately reduced in type 1 diabetes.

Sequencing targeted expressed TCRB transcripts, as all isolated RNA had been reverse transcribed. The protocol was immunoSEQ multiplex PCR, while the TCRdb copy is restricted to in-frame clones and leaves out a portion. This sample has hundreds of thousands of clones, with about 14% found just once. Germline CDR1 reads SQVTM; CDR2 reads ANQGSEA. The J segment lost 0 bases and the V segment lost 7 bases, leaving 11 bases of the junction unmatched. The CDR3 consists of 16 residues. Naive, central memory, regulatory and stem cell-like memory cells within the CD4+ compartment were sorted using CD45RO/CCR7/CD25/CD127/CD95/CD27.

The sample consisted of naive CD4+ T cells from blood. V gene TRBV29-1 combines with J gene TRBJ2-1, with 8 bases matching TRBD1. The clonotype comes from a man between 18 and 35 years old with type 1 diabetes. CDR3 DNA sequence: TGCAGCGCCCGAGGGACAGGAGGGAGCTCCTACAATGAGCAGTTCTTC. Protein product: CSARGTGGSSYNEQFF.